The rows below give T cell receptor beta chains drawn from one sample of a study of shared clonotypes between healthy human individuals. Clones were read by immunoSEQ multiplex PCR, and TCRdb kept only the in-frame ones, dropping some. The repertoire holds roughly 530,000 clones, with 90% to 96% as singletons. The sample was naive CD4+ T cells sorted from blood. These receptors were obtained from a woman in her 30s in good health. Both conserved end residues are part of each CDR3. The D gene is left open where the match is weak. The size of a clone is reported for some rows only, either as once, few or many, or as a class for expanded clones.

>.|TRBV5-6|TRBJ2-2|.
CASSSDSHTGELFF
TGTGCCAGCAGTTCGGACAGCCATACCGGGGAGCTGTTTTTT
>once|TRBV9|TRBJ2-7|.
CASSVATGRGEQYF
TGTGCCAGCAGCGTAGCAACAGGACGGGGCGAGCAGTACTTC
>.|TRBV9|TRBJ1-2|.
CASSVRQNYGYTF
TGTGCCAGCAGCGTAAGACAGAACTATGGCTACACCTTC
>.|TRBV9|TRBJ1-6|TRBD1
CASRLTGDHNSPLHF
TGTGCCAGCAGACTGACAGGGGATCATAATTCACCCCTCCACTTT
>.|TRBV7-9|TRBJ1-4|TRBD1
CASSPRTGVEEKLFF
TGTGCCAGCAGCCCCAGGACAGGGGTGGAGGAAAAACTGTTTTTT
>.|TRBV15|TRBJ2-3|.
CATKDRISTDTQYF
TGTGCCACTAAAGACAGGATAAGCACAGATACGCAGTATTTT
>.|TRBV1|TRBJ2-2|.
CTSSQDSVLDSRHTGELFF
TGCACCAGCAGCCAAGATTCAGTCTTGGACAGCCGACACACCGGGGAGCTGTTTTTT
>.|TRBV4-2|TRBJ2-1|.
CASSHPPGLPYNEQFF
TGTGCCAGCAGCCACCCCCCGGGACTGCCGTACAATGAGCAGTTCTTC
>.|TRBV19|TRBJ2-7|.
CASKETLMAYEQYF
TGTGCCAGTAAGGAGACTCTAATGGCCTACGAGCAGTACTTC
>.|TRBV5-1|TRBJ2-1|TRBD2
CASSTGLADNEQFF
TGCGCCAGCAGCACGGGACTAGCGGACAATGAGCAGTTCTTC
>.|TRBV27|TRBJ1-2|.
CASSLEGNYGYTF
TGTGCCAGCAGTTTGGAGGGGAACTATGGCTACACCTTC
>.|TRBV5-5|TRBJ1-2|TRBD1
CASSWVQGANYGYTF
TGTGCCAGCAGCTGGGTCCAGGGGGCGAACTATGGCTACACCTTC
>.|TRBV11-2|TRBJ2-7|.
CASSLAQGRHEQYF
TGTGCCAGCAGCTTAGCACAGGGTCGACACGAGCAGTACTTC
>.|TRBV4-1|TRBJ1-5|.
CASSRQGGGGPQPQHF
TGCGCCAGCAGCCGCCAAGGCGGCGGGGGGCCTCAGCCCCAGCATTTT
>once|TRBV5-1|TRBJ2-2|.
CASKKRLAEAGELFF
TGCGCCAGCAAAAAAAGGCTAGCCGAGGCCGGGGAGCTGTTTTTT
>.|TRBV19|TRBJ2-2|.
CASSITPGTRNGELFF
TGTGCCAGTAGTATAACCCCGGGGACAAGGAACGGGGAGCTGTTTTTT
>.|TRBV19|TRBJ2-5|TRBD2
CASSNPRSGSERETQYF
TGTGCCAGTAGTAACCCACGTAGCGGGAGTGAGAGGGAGACCCAGTACTTC
>.|TRBV4-1|TRBJ2-7|.
CASSQVGTLAYEQYF
TGCGCCAGCAGCCAAGTCGGGACACTGGCGTACGAGCAGTACTTC
>.|TRBV28|TRBJ2-1|.
CASSLNPSWPVLHDEQFF
TGTGCCAGCAGTTTAAATCCCAGTTGGCCTGTACTTCACGATGAGCAGTTCTTC
>.|TRBV5-4|TRBJ2-7|.
CASSLAGIHEQYF
TGTGCCAGCAGCTTAGCTGGGATCCACGAGCAGTACTTC
>.|TRBV5-1|TRBJ2-1|.
CASRRFEVYNEQFF
TGCGCCAGCAGGAGGTTCGAGGTTTACAATGAGCAGTTCTTC
>.|TRBV10-1|TRBJ1-1|TRBD1
CASSPGQGLVNTEAFF
TGCGCCAGCAGTCCGGGACAGGGGTTGGTGAACACTGAAGCTTTCTTT
>.|TRBV28|TRBJ2-7|TRBD2
CASSLEAGVGEQYF
TGTGCCAGCAGTTTAGAGGCGGGAGTGGGCGAGCAGTACTTC